The next 2 T cell receptor beta chains were all read from a single sample in a study of blood T cell repertoires in COVID-19. Sequencing was performed with immunoSEQ multiplex PCR; in TCRdb, only in-frame clones are kept and a portion is missing. The table includes approximately 220,000 clones, about 87% detected once. Input material: PBMCs or T cells enriched from blood (not recorded which). The receptors originated from a man aged 25-45 years who had recovered from COVID-19.

This clone was seen once. The chain links TRBV27 to TRBJ2-5; TRBD1 matches 8 bases. The CDR3 length is 15 residues. With 5 bases clipped from V and 4 bases from J, the junction kept 9 bases outside the gene matches. The germline gives CDR1 MNHEY, CDR2 SMNVEV (reference sequence). The CDR3 spells CASSGGQGLRETQYF. DNA for the CDR3: TGTGCCAGCAGTGGTGGACAGGGCTTGCGAGAGACCCAGTACTTC.

The chain employs TRBV6-2 or TRBV6-3 and TRBJ1-1, with 7 bases fitting TRBD1. Germline V gene sequence: CDR1 MNHEY, CDR2 SVGEGT. Trimming took 4 bases from V and 7 from J; bases not matched to a gene: 9. The CDR3 is 14 amino acids. DNA for the CDR3: TGTGCCAGCAGTTTTAAAGAGGGGGCCTATGAAGCTTTCTTT. It yields the protein CASSFKEGAYEAFF.